These 5 T cell receptor beta chains were all obtained from the same sample, sequenced in a study of TIL therapy for anti-PD-1-resistant metastatic lung cancer. The libraries were made with immunoSEQ v3. TCRdb's copy holds only in-frame clones and misses some; the assay was immunoSEQ multiplex PCR. The table includes 6,000 to 7,500 clones, 50% to 70% detected once. As to time point: pre-treatment sample, taken before nivolumab and TIL therapy. Most excised metastases sampled were pleural nodules or supraclavicular lymph nodes. Sequenced here: tumor tissue, sampled at baseline. The receptors originated from a person aged 30 to 80 with non-small cell lung cancer.

For the CDR3, the DNA is TGTGCCAGCAGCTTAGGGACTAGCGGGAGGGCCGATACGCAGTATTTT. Its translation is CASSLGTSGRADTQYF. The chain links TRBV11-3 to TRBJ2-3, with 15 bases lining up with TRBD2. CDR3 length: 16 amino acids. The V gene end was trimmed by 1 base and the J gene end by 6 bases; junction bases not matched to a gene: 2. The germline V gene has CDR1 SGHNT and CDR2 YENEEA.

The chain is built from TRBV30 and TRBJ2-3; D might be TRBD1 (6 bases). The germline gives CDR1 GTSNPN, CDR2 SVGIG (reference sequence). The CDR3 runs to 15 residues. V was clipped by 4 bases and J by 7 bases, with 21 bases between them. This CDR3 reads CAWNPVGARGYTQYF. In DNA, the CDR3 is TGTGCCTGGAATCCCGTGGGGGCTCGAGGGTATACGCAGTATTTT.

V gene TRBV5-4 combines with J gene TRBJ1-3; D gene unclear. CDR3 size: 14 residues. Germline V gene lookup returns CDR1 SGHNT and CDR2 YYREEE (reference sequence). V lost 5 bases, J lost 0 bases, and 9 bases lay in between. CDR3 nucleotide sequence: TGTGCCAGCAGGGACGTCTCCTCTGGAAACACCATATATTTT. It codes for CASRDVSSGNTIYF.

DNA for the CDR3: TGTGCCAGCAGAATATCCGACAGGGCTTATGGCTACACCTTC. This codes for CASRISDRAYGYTF. The V gene is TRBV5-4, the J gene TRBJ1-2, with 7 bases fitting TRBD1. The ends lost 5 bases at V and 5 bases at J; junction bases unmatched: 9. Germline CDR1 and CDR2: SGHNT and YYREEE (reference sequence). The CDR3 covers 14 residues.

This clone qualifies as medium-sized. V gene TRBV5-4 combines with J gene TRBJ2-3; D possibly corresponds to TRBD1 (6 bases). Trimming stripped 4 bases from V and 3 bases from J, with 18 bases between. This CDR3 has 16 amino acids. The germline V gene has CDR1 SGHNT and CDR2 YYREEE (reference sequence). CDR3 sequence: CASSPGQTKTTDTQYF. The DNA of the CDR3 is TGTGCCAGCAGCCCCGGACAGACCAAAACAACAGATACGCAGTATTTT.